The rows below give T cell receptor beta chains drawn from one sample of a study of blood T cell repertoires in COVID-19. Clones were read by immunoSEQ multiplex PCR, and TCRdb kept only the in-frame ones, dropping some. Of more than 120,000 clones listed, roughly 89% are singletons. Material for sequencing was peripheral blood. The source is a human donor in a cohort sampled during active COVID-19. Each CDR3 is given with its conserved first and last residue. Each record gives: D gene, V gene, clone size, J gene, CDR3 DNA, CDR3 protein. D genes are given only for firm matches. Size is omitted from some rows. Given values are once, few, many or a class for expanded clones.

TRBD1	TRBV9	-	TRBJ2-3	TGTGCCAGCAGCCCACGGACAGGGAGCACAGATACGCAGTATTTT	CASSPRTGSTDTQYF
TRBD1	TRBV19	-	TRBJ2-5	TGTGCCAGTAGTATGCAGGGGGCCGGAGAGACCCAGTACTTC	CASSMQGAGETQYF
-	TRBV5-1	once	TRBJ1-4	TGCGCCAGCAGCCAGGGGACGGAGAATGAAAAACTGTTTTTT	CASSQGTENEKLFF
-	TRBV5-6	-	TRBJ1-1	TGTGCCAGCAGCCCGGTGGGGGGAGGAGGAAGGAATGAAGCTTTCTTT	CASSPVGGGGRNEAFF
-	TRBV19	-	TRBJ1-6	TGTGCCAGTAGTATAGCGGCGGCTACCTCGAATAATTCACCCCTCCACTTT	CASSIAAATSNNSPLHF
-	TRBV28	-	TRBJ1-4	TGTGCCAGCAGTCCCCTGTCAGGGTCTAGTGAAAAACTGTTTTTT	CASSPLSGSSEKLFF
TRBD1	TRBV27	-	TRBJ1-5	TGTGCCAGCAGTTCGGTACAGGGGACAAATCAGCCCCAGCATTTT	CASSSVQGTNQPQHF
TRBD1	TRBV4-2	-	TRBJ2-2	TGTGCCAGCAGCCAAGAGGGGGGACAGGGGGATGGCGGGGAGCTGTTTTTT	CASSQEGGQGDGGELFF
-	TRBV11-2	-	TRBJ2-5	TGTGCCAGCAGCTTAGATTCCACAGGGTTTTATGGGCAGTACTTC	CASSLDSTGFYGQYF
TRBD1	TRBV15	-	TRBJ1-5	TGTGCCACCAGCAGAGAAGGGGGCGGGCAGCCCCAGCATTTT	CATSREGGGQPQHF
-	TRBV5-6	-	TRBJ1-2	TGTGCCAGCAGCGGAGGGGTATACTATGGCTACACCTTC	CASSGGVYYGYTF
TRBD2	TRBV5-8	once	TRBJ2-2	TGTGCCAGCAGCTTGCAGCGGGGAACGAACACCGGGGAGCTGTTTTTT	CASSLQRGTNTGELFF
-	TRBV19	-	TRBJ2-1	TGTGCCAGTAGTATAGCACAGGGTGGGTACAATGAGCAGTTCTTC	CASSIAQGGYNEQFF
TRBD2	TRBV9	-	TRBJ2-3	TGTGCCAGCAGCGAACTAGCGGTACCCACAGATACGCAGTATTTT	CASSELAVPTDTQYF
-	TRBV5-1	once	TRBJ1-3	TGCGCCAGCAGCGTAATAAGCAACTCTGGAAACACCATATATTTT	CASSVISNSGNTIYF
-	TRBV11-2	-	TRBJ1-6	TGTGCCAGCGCACGGGGGGACTCCTATAATTCACCCCTCCACTTT	CASARGDSYNSPLHF
-	TRBV7-4	-	TRBJ2-1	TGTGCCAGGGATGATTGCGGGCCTAGCCATTCCTACAATGAGCAGTTCTTC	CARDDCGPSHSYNEQFF
TRBD1	TRBV6-5	few	TRBJ1-6	TGTGCCAGCAGTTACGGTGGCCAGGGGGGATCACCCCTCCACTTT	CASSYGGQGGSPLHF
-	TRBV28	-	TRBJ1-5	TGTGCCAGCAGTCCCTTGTGGGGGGGTAGAAGTCGCAATCAGCCCCAGCATTTT	CASSPLWGGRSRNQPQHF
-	TRBV13	-	TRBJ1-3	TGTGCCAGCAGCTTGCAGGGCTCTGGAAACACCATATATTTT	CASSLQGSGNTIYF
-	TRBV5-6	-	TRBJ2-7	TGTGCCAGCAGCTTGGTTGGGGGCTTTACCTACGAGCAGTACTTC	CASSLVGGFTYEQYF
-	TRBV5-1	-	TRBJ2-1	TGCGCCAGCAGCTTGGCCGGTCCGGGCTCCTACAATGAGCAGTTCTTC	CASSLAGPGSYNEQFF
-	TRBV5-4	few	TRBJ1-6	TGTGCCAGCAGCGCCAACACAGGTTATAATTCACCCCTCCACTTT	CASSANTGYNSPLHF
-	TRBV19	few	TRBJ1-5	TGTGCCAGTAGTAATGACAGACTCGATCAGCCCCAGCATTTT	CASSNDRLDQPQHF
-	TRBV5-1	-	TRBJ2-7	TGCGCCAGTGGGGGCGAACAGATTTACGAGCAGTACTTC	CASGGEQIYEQYF
TRBD1	TRBV11-2	-	TRBJ1-1	TGTGCCAGCAGCGCCCGGAGAGGGACAGGCGGTAACACTGAAGCTTTCTTT	CASSARRGTGGNTEAFF